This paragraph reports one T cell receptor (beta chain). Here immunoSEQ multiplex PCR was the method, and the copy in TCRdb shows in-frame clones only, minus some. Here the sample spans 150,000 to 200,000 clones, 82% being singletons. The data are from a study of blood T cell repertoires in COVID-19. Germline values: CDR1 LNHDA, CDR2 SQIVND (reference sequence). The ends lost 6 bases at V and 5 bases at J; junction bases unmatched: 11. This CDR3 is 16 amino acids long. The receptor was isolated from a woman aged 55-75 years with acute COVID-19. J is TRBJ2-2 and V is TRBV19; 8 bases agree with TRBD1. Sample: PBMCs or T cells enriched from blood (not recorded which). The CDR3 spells CASRPTGGSITGELFF. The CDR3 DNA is TGTGCCAGTAGACCTACAGGGGGTAGTATAACCGGGGAGCTGTTTTTT.